These T cell receptor beta chains were read from a single sample in a study of T cell responses to AZD1222 COVID-19 vaccine. The repertoire was sequenced with immunoSEQ multiplex PCR; TCRdb's copy has only in-frame clones and lacks some. The profile shows tens of thousands of clones, approximately 90% of them singletons. This specimen was peripheral blood, taken on day 0 of AZD1222 vaccination. These receptors originate from an adult in good health. CDR3s include the opening cysteine and the closing phenylalanine or tryptophan. A D gene is named only where the DNA matches it firmly. Not every row has a clone size; where given, it reads once, few, many or a size class.

v_gene	j_gene	abundance	d_gene	CDR3aa	CDR3nt
TRBV27	TRBJ1-1	.	.	CASSSPAGAFF	TGTGCCAGCAGTTCCCCGGCCGGTGCTTTCTTT
TRBV29-1	TRBJ1-1	once	.	CSVGGPEFMNTEAFF	TGCAGCGTTGGGGGGCCGGAATTCATGAACACTGAAGCTTTCTTT
TRBV2	TRBJ1-2	.	.	CASSAGTGFYGYTF	TGTGCCAGCAGCGCGGGGACGGGTTTCTATGGCTACACCTTC
TRBV6-5	TRBJ2-5	.	.	CASTLFAGRETQYF	TGTGCCAGCACCTTGTTTGCAGGGAGAGAGACCCAGTACTTC
TRBV2	TRBJ2-3	once	TRBD2	CASNFAGGGTDTQYF	TGTGCCAGCAATTTTGCGGGGGGGGGCACAGATACGCAGTATTTT
TRBV6-1	TRBJ1-5	.	.	CASSEASRQPQHF	TGTGCCAGCAGTGAAGCCTCTCGCCAGCCCCAGCATTTT
TRBV3-1/TRBV3-2	TRBJ2-1	.	.	CASSQGAGPSYNEQFF	TGTGCCAGCAGCCAGGGAGCGGGCCCCTCCTACAATGAGCAGTTCTTC
TRBV6-4	TRBJ2-7	.	.	CASQTLLYEQYF	TGTGCCAGCCAGACCCTACTCTACGAGCAGTACTTC
TRBV24-1	TRBJ2-1	.	TRBD2	CATRSSGRAGEQFF	TGTGCCACCAGAAGTAGCGGGAGGGCCGGGGAGCAGTTCTTC
TRBV9	TRBJ2-1	.	TRBD2	CASSGEGTSGSLTYNEQFF	TGTGCCAGCAGCGGTGAAGGGACTAGCGGGAGCCTAACCTACAATGAGCAGTTCTTC
TRBV24-1	TRBJ1-1	.	.	CATSDHSKNTEAFF	TGTGCCACCAGTGACCATTCCAAGAACACTGAAGCTTTCTTT
TRBV27	TRBJ1-2	.	.	CASSSNSPTYGYTF	TGTGCCAGCAGTTCGAACTCCCCCACCTATGGCTACACCTTC
TRBV15	TRBJ1-1	.	.	CATSRDWGGNTEAFF	TGTGCCACCAGCAGAGATTGGGGAGGAAACACTGAAGCTTTCTTT
TRBV7-2	TRBJ2-4	.	TRBD2	CASSFPLGGSLNIQYF	TGTGCCAGCAGCTTTCCCTTAGGCGGGAGCTTAAACATTCAGTACTTC
TRBV21-1	TRBJ1-1	.	.	CASSIPGQRTEAFF	TGTGCCAGCAGCATACCGGGACAGAGGACTGAAGCTTTCTTT
TRBV7-9	TRBJ2-2	once	.	CASSPTTVGELFF	TGTGCCAGCAGCCCAACGACGGTCGGGGAGCTGTTTTTT
TRBV11-1	TRBJ1-1	.	TRBD1	CASRDRTGAALAEAFF	TGTGCCAGCAGGGATAGGACAGGGGCCGCCCTCGCTGAAGCTTTCTTT